This T cell receptor beta chain was captured in a study of T cell responses to AZD1222 COVID-19 vaccine. Regarding the study as a whole: Most donors were white British and more were female, and clonal diversity was possibly underestimated.

This clone came up a few times. The antigen is undetermined. Germline lookup yields CDR1 MGHRA and CDR2 YSYEKL. CDR3 length: 18 amino acids. V was clipped by 3 bases and J by 1 base, with 19 bases between them. Data came from immunoSEQ multiplex PCR; TCRdb stores just in-frame clones and leaves some out. The data contain about 150,000 clones, about nine tenths of them seen just once; the ten biggest clones take up approximately 9.1%. The sequence was collected from an adult who received the AZD1222 COVID-19 vaccine. Material: peripheral blood, obtained 28 days after the second AZD1222 dose. This chain links TRBV4-1 with TRBJ2-1; either TRBD1 or TRBD2 may fit D (5 bases each). DNA for the CDR3: TGCGCCAGCAGCCAGCTACAAGTCCGGGACGGATCCTACAATGAGCAGTTCTTC. Encoded protein: CASSQLQVRDGSYNEQFF.